This entry features one T cell receptor beta chain sequence. The entry originates in a study of CD8 T cells in Susac syndrome. CDR1 is SQVTM and CDR2 is ANQGSEA in the germline V gene. Trimming cost V 6 bases and J 3 bases; bases outside gene matches: 10. This CDR3 has 15 amino acids. An input of about 0.5 to 1 ug of RNA was subjected to reverse transcription using random hexamers. One entry per CDR3 protein, called by TCRdb with MiXCR from the immunoSEQ multiplex PCR reads. The sample shows roughly 120,000 distinct CDR3 sequences, 80% to 95% of them seen only once. CD8+ and CD4+ T cells circulating in blood were sequenced for TCR beta.

Sequencing used CD8+ T cells from PBMCs. The rearrangement uses TRBV29-1 and TRBJ2-1; 8 bases line up with TRBD2. This TCR was recovered from a human donor with multiple sclerosis. The CDR3 region has the DNA TGCAGCGTCCGGGGACTAGAAGCTCGCTACAATGAGCAGTTCTTC. Its translation is CSVRGLEARYNEQFF.